This TCR beta chain stems from a study of Ad26.COV2.S vaccination and SARS-CoV-2 variants listed by TCRdb under 2021. Background for the entire study: Donors in the vaccine arm were drawn from COV1001, a phase I-IIa trial of Ad26.COV2.S in healthy adults that was multicentre, randomized, double-blind and placebo-controlled. Trial participants were randomized into five groups of five, in which low-dose or high-dose Ad26.COV2.S was given once or twice, or placebo was given on both occasions. TCRbeta repertoire sequencing served as the tool for gauging how specific and how broad the SARS-CoV-2-reactive T cell receptors were following Ad26.COV2.S vaccination. Dosing of Ad26.COV2.S was intramuscular, at either 5x10^10 or 1x10^11 viral particles, delivered as one shot or as two shots spaced 56 days apart. The TCR-sequenced set comprised about 30 samples: approximately 19 Ad26.COV2.S vaccine recipients, 5 placebo recipients and 8 SARS-CoV-2 convalescent individuals. Throughout the experiments and outcome assessment, investigators stayed blinded to trial group allocation.

TCRbeta CDR3 regions were sequenced with the immunoSEQ Assay. After extraction, genomic DNA underwent amplification by bias-controlled multiplex PCR, followed by high-throughput sequencing. The study's own analysis went as follows. To quantify the absolute abundance of every unique TCRbeta CDR3 region, sequences were collapsed and filtered. T cell fraction was estimated by normalizing TCRbeta template counts to usable DNA, with usable DNA measured through amplification of reference genes found in all nucleated cells. Repertoire TCRs were annotated as SARS-CoV-2-specific when V gene, CDR3 amino acid sequence and J gene were exactly matched to a known reactive TCR set. The reference SARS-CoV-2 TCR set was obtained from MIRA and was filtered for enrichment in COVID-19-positive ImmuneCODE repertoires, whereby public or cross-reactive TCRs were removed. Using the MIRA antigens, annotated TCRs were further analysed by specific ORF or by position within an ORF. Breadth was defined as the number of annotated unique rearrangements divided by the total number of unique productive rearrangements, and depth was defined as the summed frequency of the annotated unique rearrangements. Group comparisons of TCR breadth used two-sided Wilcoxon rank-sum tests. TCRdb mirrors the immuneACCESS table, restricted to in-frame sequences. Some clones are absent from its copies; in checked studies, under half trace to an unresolved V gene, and the reason for the others is unknown. Clonal size and the V and J genes are those of that table, whereas D and trimming came from the DNA. This sample comprises 300,000 to 350,000 clones, around 89% of them detected only once. Clones ranked in the top ten supply approximately 5% of the sample.

The sample's treatment or condition label, decoded: roughly 18 received Ad26.COV2.S at low or high dose, single or two shots; several received placebo; per-sample allocation not given. For vaccine and placebo recipients, the sequenced repertoires came from samples collected on day 63 after the first injection. Between 29 July and 7 August 2020, Cohort 1b enrolled about 27 adults aged 18-55 years at one site in Boston, USA. Ad26.COV2.S was a replication-incompetent adenovirus type 26 vector expressing a prefusion-stabilized SARS-CoV-2 spike protein from the original Wuhan strain. Summary of the overall study and its limitations: After vaccination, substantial breadth of spike-specific CD8+ and CD4+ T cell responses was reported. The study was not powered to compare responses between vaccine doses or regimens. Vaccine and placebo recipients had similar non-spike TCR breadth, a finding consistent with the vaccine containing only spike. According to the authors, total T cell responses may have been underestimated by the TCR breadth and depth analyses. Higher spike-specific TCR breadth was observed in Ad26.COV2.S recipients than in placebo recipients (P = 0.0014).

V loses 4 bases of germline sequence and J loses 2 bases, and the interval between the two ends is 13 bases. The CDR3 contains 14 residues, cysteine and phenylalanine counted. Only the CDR3 region is kept as DNA, spanning 42 bases read in frame from base 1. The germline V gene specifies SGHRS as CDR1 and YFSETQ as CDR2. About this clone itself: Its antigen has not been determined. The sample holds no much larger clone one base away, and base qualities are not on file.

The V and J segments used are TRBV5-1 and TRBJ2-7, with TRBD2 tentatively as D gene (6 bases match). The starting material was peripheral blood, obtained in a trial of Ad26.COV2.S vaccine versus placebo. The source of this sequence is a person between 18 and 60 years old who received the Ad26.COV2.S COVID-19 vaccine or a placebo. The CDR3 region has the sequence CASSTGDKAYEQYF. The nucleotide sequence reads as follows: TGCGCCAGCAGCACGGGAGATAAGGCCTACGAGCAGTACTTC. With all but the CDR3 taken from the reference TRBV5-1 and TRBJ2-7 genes, the full variable domain is: KAGVTQTPRYLIKTRGQQVTLSCSPISGHRSVSWYQQTPGQGLQFLFEYFSETQRNKGNFPGRFSGRQFSNSRSEMNVSTLELGDSALYLCASSTGDKAYEQYFGPGTRLTVT.